This record covers a single T cell receptor beta chain. The V gene's germline CDR1 is LNHDA and CDR2 SQIVND (reference sequence). The CDR3 totals 14 residues. V was shortened by 2 bases and J by 0 bases, with 7 bases between the two germline ends. The data are from a study of T cell changes during pregnancy in multiple sclerosis. TCRdb keeps only in-frame clones here, not all; method: immunoSEQ multiplex PCR. This table has some 130,000 clones, 90% to 96% appearing once. This sequence originates from a female donor with multiple sclerosis, enrolled in a pregnancy study. Source: peripheral blood, taken after pregnancy. V usage is TRBV19 and J usage is TRBJ1-1; D not resolved. The CDR3 sequence is CASSIRSMNTEAFF. The CDR3 DNA sequence: TGTGCCAGTAGTATACGGTCTATGAACACTGAAGCTTTCTTT.